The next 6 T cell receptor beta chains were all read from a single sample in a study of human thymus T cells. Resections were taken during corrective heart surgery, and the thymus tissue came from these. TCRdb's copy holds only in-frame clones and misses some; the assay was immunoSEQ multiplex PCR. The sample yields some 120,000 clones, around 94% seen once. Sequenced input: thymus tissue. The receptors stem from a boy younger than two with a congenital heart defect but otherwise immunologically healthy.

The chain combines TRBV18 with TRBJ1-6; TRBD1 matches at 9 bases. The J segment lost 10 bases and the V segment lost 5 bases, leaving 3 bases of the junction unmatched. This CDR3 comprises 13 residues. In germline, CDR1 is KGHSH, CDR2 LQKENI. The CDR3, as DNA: TGTGCCAGCTCAGGGGACAGGGAGTCACCCCTCCACTTT. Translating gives CASSGDRESPLHF.

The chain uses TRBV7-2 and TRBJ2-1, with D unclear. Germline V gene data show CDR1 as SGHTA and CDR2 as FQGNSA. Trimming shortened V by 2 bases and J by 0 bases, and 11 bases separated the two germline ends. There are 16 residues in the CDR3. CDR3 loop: CASSLTGLLSYNEQFF. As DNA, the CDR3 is TGTGCCAGCAGCTTAACGGGCCTCCTCTCCTACAATGAGCAGTTCTTC.

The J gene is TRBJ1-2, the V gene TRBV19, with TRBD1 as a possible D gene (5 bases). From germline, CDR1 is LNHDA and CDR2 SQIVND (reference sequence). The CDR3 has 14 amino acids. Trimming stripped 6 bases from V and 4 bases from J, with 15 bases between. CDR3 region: CASSRHRGSYGYTF. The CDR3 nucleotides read TGTGCCAGTAGCAGACATCGGGGGTCCTATGGCTACACCTTC.

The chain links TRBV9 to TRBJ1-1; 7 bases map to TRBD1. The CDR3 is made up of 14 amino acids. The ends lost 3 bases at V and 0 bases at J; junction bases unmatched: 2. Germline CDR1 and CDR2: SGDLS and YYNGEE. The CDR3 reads CASSGGQMNTEAFF. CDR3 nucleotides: TGTGCCAGCAGCGGGGGACAGATGAACACTGAAGCTTTCTTT.

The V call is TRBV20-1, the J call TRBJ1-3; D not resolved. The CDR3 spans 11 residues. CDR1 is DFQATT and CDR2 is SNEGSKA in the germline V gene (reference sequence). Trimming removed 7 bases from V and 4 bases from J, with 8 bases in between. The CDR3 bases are TGCAGTGGACGGAGCGGAAACACCATATATTTT. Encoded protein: CSGRSGNTIYF.

CDR3 in DNA: TGCGCCAGCAGCTCCACAGATACGCAGTATTTT. It is translated as CASSSTDTQYF. The rearrangement joins TRBV5-1 to TRBJ2-3; D is ambiguous. The germline V gene has CDR1 SGHRS and CDR2 YFSETQ. Trimming removed 3 bases at V and 2 bases at J, with 1 base between. The CDR3 runs to 11 residues.